Below, 26 T cell receptor beta chains from the same sample are listed, as sequenced in a study of blood T cell repertoires in COVID-19. Here immunoSEQ multiplex PCR was the method, and the copy in TCRdb shows in-frame clones only, minus some. Of roughly 140,000 clones in the sample, roughly 81% were seen once. The specimen was peripheral blood. These receptors were obtained from a woman in her fifties or sixties with COVID-19, enrolled during active disease.

The chain has TRBV6-4 and TRBJ1-5, with TRBD1 as a possible D gene (5 bases). V lost 7 bases and J lost 2, with 15 bases in between. The CDR3 loop spans 15 amino acids. The germline CDR1 and CDR2 sequences are MRHNA and SNTAGT. In DNA form, the CDR3 reads TGTGCCAGCACCCGGGGGGGGACTGGCAATCAGCCCCAGCATTTT. Translating it yields CASTRGGTGNQPQHF.

This chain uses TRBV5-5 with TRBJ1-1, with 9 bases aligning to TRBD1. The J segment lost 2 bases and the V segment lost 4 bases, leaving 3 bases of the junction unmatched. CDR3 size: 14 residues. Germline-derived CDR1 and CDR2 are SGHKS and YYEKEE (reference sequence). The CDR3 DNA reads as TGTGCCAGCAGCAAGGGACAGGGAAACACTGAAGCTTTCTTT. Translation gives CASSKGQGNTEAFF.

This clone was recorded once. The chain uses TRBV12-1 and TRBJ1-2. TRBV12-1 is described as a pseudogene. The CDR3 is made up of 16 amino acids. This CDR3 is CASSFRDPTVTYGYTF. CDR3 DNA sequence: TGTGCCAGCAGCTTTCGGGATCCGACCGTTACTTATGGCTACACCTTC.

The rearrangement links TRBV11-3 to TRBJ2-2, with D possibly matching TRBD2 (6 bases). The CDR3 totals 17 residues. Trimming pared 1 base from V and 5 bases from J, leaving 17 bases between. Germline-derived CDR1 and CDR2 are SGHNT and YENEEA. The CDR3 DNA sequence: TGTGCCAGCAGCTTAGGTAGCGGAAGATTAGGGACCGGGGAGCTGTTTTTT. This sequence encodes CASSLGSGRLGTGELFF.

The rearrangement uses TRBV9 and TRBJ1-6, with 11 bases matching TRBD1. The CDR3 consists of 15 residues. The V segment lost 3 bases and the J segment 9 bases; nucleotides outside the gene matches: 5. CDR1 SGDLS and CDR2 YYNGEE come from the germline V gene. The DNA for the CDR3 is TGTGCCAGCAGCGCCCGGACAGGGGGCTTTTCACCCCTCCACTTT. It translates to CASSARTGGFSPLHF.

The chain recombines TRBV3-1 (or the pseudogene TRBV3-2) with TRBJ1-2; perhaps TRBD1 as D (5 bases). Trimming shortened V by 3 bases and J by 7 bases, and 18 bases separated the two germline ends. This CDR3 has 15 amino acids. From germline, CDR1 is LGHDT and CDR2 YNNKEL (reference sequence). The CDR3 coding sequence is TGTGCCAGCAGCCACCCGACCCAGGGTATAGGTGGCTACACCTTC. This gives the protein CASSHPTQGIGGYTF.

The chain couples TRBV4-2 to TRBJ2-7; 7 positions match TRBD2. The germline gives CDR1 LGHNA, CDR2 YNFKEQ. The CDR3 extends over 16 amino acids. V gave up 0 bases and J gave up 7 bases; unmatched junction bases: 12. The CDR3 DNA is TGTGCCAGCAGCCAAGATCTAGGCCGCGCGCGGGGGGAGCAGTACTTC. Protein: CASSQDLGRARGEQYF.

The DNA of the CDR3 is TGCGCCAGCAGCTTGGAGGGGATAAGGACGACAGATACGCAGTATTTT. This sequence encodes CASSLEGIRTTDTQYF. The chain links TRBV5-1 to TRBJ2-3; D possibly corresponds to TRBD1 (5 bases). Germline V gene lookup returns CDR1 SGHRS and CDR2 YFSETQ. V lost 0 bases and J lost 3, with 14 bases in between. The CDR3 runs to 16 residues.

V is TRBV6-1 and J is TRBJ1-3; TRBD1 is a possible D gene (5 bases). The CDR3 length is 14 residues. The V gene's germline CDR1 is MNHNS and CDR2 SASEGT. Trimming pared 2 bases from V and 3 bases from J, leaving 8 bases between. Here the CDR3 DNA reads TGTGCCAGCAGTGAATGGGGGGTTGGAAACACCATATATTTT. Its translation: CASSEWGVGNTIYF.

The rearrangement uses TRBV9 and TRBJ1-6; 8 bases are shared with TRBD1. Germline V gives CDR1 SGDLS, CDR2 YYNGEE. The V segment lost 2 bases and the J segment 8 bases; nucleotides outside the gene matches: 3. The length of the CDR3 is 14 residues. The CDR3 protein is CASSVETGDSPLHF. As DNA, the CDR3 is TGTGCCAGCAGCGTTGAGACAGGGGATTCACCCCTCCACTTT.

V usage is TRBV18 and J usage is TRBJ1-2, with 9 bases lining up with TRBD1. This CDR3 is built from 13 residues. J was trimmed by 8 bases and V by 3 bases; bases with no gene match: 4. Germline-derived CDR1 and CDR2 are KGHSH and LQKENI. The CDR3 here is CASSPGQGKGYTF. The DNA for the CDR3 is TGTGCCAGCTCACCCGGACAGGGGAAAGGCTACACCTTC.

Only one count was recorded for this clone. The gene calls are TRBV5-1 and TRBJ2-1, with D possibly being TRBD2 (7 bases). Germline V CDR1 and CDR2: SGHRS, YFSETQ. This CDR3 spans 14 amino acids. V shed 4 bases and J shed 6 bases, with 14 bases lying between them. The DNA for the CDR3 is TGCGCCAGCAGCCTGCCCGGGGGGCGCAATGAGCAGTTCTTC. Protein: CASSLPGGRNEQFF.

The chain has TRBV11-2 and TRBJ2-2, with D possibly TRBD1 on 5 matching bases. Trimming removed 5 bases at V and 0 bases at J, with 22 bases between. The CDR3 extends over 19 amino acids. The germline CDR1 and CDR2 sequences are SGHAT and FQNNGV. This CDR3 is CASSLKTDMTPPNTGELFF. Written as DNA, the CDR3 is TGTGCCAGCAGCCTTAAGACAGATATGACTCCACCGAACACCGGGGAGCTGTTTTTT.

The V and J genes are TRBV7-8 and TRBJ1-3; no reliable D call. The germline V gene encodes CDR1 SGHVS and CDR2 FQNEAQ. The CDR3 has 15 residues. V shed 5 bases and J shed 0 bases, with 11 bases lying between them. The CDR3 DNA follows: TGTGCCAGCAGCGTGACATCAATCTCTGGAAACACCATATATTTT. Amino acid sequence: CASSVTSISGNTIYF.

The chain has TRBV10-1 and TRBJ2-2; D not certain. The V and J ends lost 3 bases and 4 bases respectively, with 9 bases between them. The germline V gene encodes CDR1 WNHNN and CDR2 SYGVQD (reference sequence). CDR3 length: 14 residues. The CDR3 is CASSDYGFTGELFF. CDR3 DNA sequence: TGCGCCAGCAGTGATTACGGTTTCACCGGGGAGCTGTTTTTT.

V and J are TRBV21-1 and TRBJ2-3; no DNA check was done on the table's D call, TRBD2. TRBV21-1 is listed as a pseudogene. The CDR3 is 14 amino acids. The DNA for the CDR3 is TGTGCCAGCAGCACTAGCGTAGACACAGATACGCAGTATTTT. It encodes CASSTSVDTDTQYF.

The chain carries TRBV10-1 and TRBJ1-4; 7 nucleotides agree with TRBD1. This CDR3 spans 15 amino acids. Germline lookup yields CDR1 WNHNN and CDR2 SYGVQD (reference sequence). With V trimmed by 8 bases and J by 5 bases, 11 bases remained unmatched. The CDR3 sequence is CASPSPGQKNEKLFF. The CDR3 nucleotides read TGCGCCAGCCCTTCACCGGGACAGAAAAATGAAAAACTGTTTTTT.

The V call is TRBV19, the J call TRBJ1-3; possibly TRBD1 for D (5 bases). The CDR3 consists of 13 residues. CDR1 is LNHDA, CDR2 SQIVND, per germline (reference sequence). Trimming took off 5 bases at V and 2 bases at J, with 7 bases between the two ends. The DNA of the CDR3 is TGTGCCAGTAGTTTGACAGCTGGAAACACCATATATTTT. This sequence encodes CASSLTAGNTIYF.

This clone was seen only a few times. The chain recombines TRBV6-5 with TRBJ1-5; D perhaps matches TRBD1 (5 bases). V dropped 6 bases and J dropped 1 base, with 13 bases sitting between them. Germline CDR1 reads MNHEY; CDR2 reads SVGAGI. The CDR3 is 15 residues long. For the CDR3, the DNA is TGTGCCAGCAGGCTACTACAGGACAGCAATCAGCCCCAGCATTTT. Translated, it gives CASRLLQDSNQPQHF.

The count of this clone is one. This chain joins TRBV5-4 and TRBJ1-2; D ambiguous. Deletions cut 1 base from V and 5 bases from J, with 9 bases between. Germline V gene sequence: CDR1 SGHNT, CDR2 YYREEE (reference sequence). This CDR3 comprises 13 residues. The CDR3 loop is CASSLSRNYGYTF. The CDR3 DNA reads as TGTGCCAGCAGCTTGTCCAGGAATTATGGCTACACCTTC.

This clone was counted between two and nine times. This chain's CDR3 is CSVVGGRGYTF. CDR3 nucleotides: TGCAGCGTTGTAGGGGGCAGAGGCTACACCTTC. The genes are TRBV29-1 and TRBJ1-2; 7 bases agree with TRBD1. The length of the CDR3 is 11 residues. Germline CDR1 reads SQVTM; CDR2 reads ANQGSEA. V gave up 4 bases and J gave up 8 bases; unmatched junction bases: 4. Full variable domain (remainder filled in from reference TRBV29-1 and TRBJ1-2): SAVISQKPSRDICQRGTSLTIQCQVDSQVTMMFWYRQQPGQSLTLIATANQGSEATYESGFVIDKFPISRPNLTFSTLTVSNMSPEDSSIYLCSVVGGRGYTFGSGTRLTVV.

This clone was recorded once. The chain uses TRBV5-1 and TRBJ2-5; D is uncertain. V shed 5 bases and J shed 2 bases, with 4 bases lying between them. Germline V gene sequence: CDR1 SGHRS, CDR2 YFSETQ. The CDR3 is 11 residues long. The CDR3 here is CASSQQETQYF. The CDR3 DNA reads TGCGCCAGCAGTCAACAAGAGACCCAGTACTTC.

The chain couples TRBV14 to TRBJ2-5; D possibly corresponds to TRBD2 (7 bases). V dropped 1 base and J dropped 5 bases, with 20 bases sitting between them. Germline values: CDR1 SGHDN, CDR2 FVKESK. This CDR3 has 17 residues. The CDR3 DNA reads as TGTGCCAGCAGCCAAGGTTCGAAGGGGGGGCCTATGGAGACCCAGTACTTC. This translates into CASSQGSKGGPMETQYF. The whole variable domain, filled in from reference TRBV14 and TRBJ2-5, reads EAGVTQFPSHSVIEKGQTVTLRCDPISGHDNLYWYRRVMGKEIKFLLHFVKESKQDESGMPNNRFLAERTGGTYSTLKVQPAELEDSGVYFCASSQGSKGGPMETQYFGPGTRLLVL.

This CDR3 reads CASSISLWNTEAFF. For the CDR3, the DNA is TGTGCCAGTAGTATATCACTATGGAACACTGAAGCTTTCTTT. The gene calls are TRBV19 and TRBJ1-1; D is unclear. V shed 2 bases and J shed 1 base, with 8 bases lying between them. The length of the CDR3 is 14 residues. Germline CDR1 reads LNHDA; CDR2 reads SQIVND (reference sequence).

The chain links TRBV18 to TRBJ1-2; a possible D gene is TRBD1 (6 bases). V was shortened by 3 bases and J by 4 bases, with 9 bases between the two germline ends. The CDR3 covers 13 residues. CDR1 and CDR2 from the germline V gene are KGHSH and LQKENI. The CDR3 region has the DNA TGTGCCAGCTCACCCGACAGGAGCTATGGCTACACCTTC. Translation gives CASSPDRSYGYTF.

V gene TRBV10-2 combines with J gene TRBJ2-6; 10 positions match TRBD1. In germline, CDR1 is WSHSY, CDR2 SAAADI. The length of the CDR3 is 16 residues. The V and J ends lost 11 bases and 0 bases, in that order; junction bases with no gene match: 7. The CDR3 loop is CAAEGQGHSGANVLTF. The CDR3 DNA sequence: TGCGCCGCCGAGGGACAGGGGCACTCTGGGGCCAACGTCCTGACTTTC.